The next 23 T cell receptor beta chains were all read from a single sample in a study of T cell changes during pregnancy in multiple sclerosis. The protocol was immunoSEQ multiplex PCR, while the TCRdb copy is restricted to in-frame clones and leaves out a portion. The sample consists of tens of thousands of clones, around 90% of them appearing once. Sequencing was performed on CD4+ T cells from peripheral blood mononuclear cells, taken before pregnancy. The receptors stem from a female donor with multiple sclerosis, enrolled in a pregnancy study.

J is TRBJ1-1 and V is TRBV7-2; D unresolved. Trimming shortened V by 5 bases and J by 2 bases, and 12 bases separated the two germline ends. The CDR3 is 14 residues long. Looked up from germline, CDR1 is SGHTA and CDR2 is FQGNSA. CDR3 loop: CASSQTNRNTEAFF. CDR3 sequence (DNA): TGTGCCAGCAGCCAGACGAACAGAAACACTGAAGCTTTCTTT.

The CDR3 DNA reads TGTGCCACCAGCAGAGGCCCAGGGTTGGTCAATGAGCAGTTCTTC. This sequence encodes CATSRGPGLVNEQFF. The J gene is TRBJ2-1, the V gene TRBV15; tentative D call: TRBD1 (5 bases). V lost 1 base, J lost 6 bases, and 13 bases lay in between. From germline, CDR1 is LNHNV and CDR2 YYDKDF (reference sequence). The CDR3 covers 15 residues.

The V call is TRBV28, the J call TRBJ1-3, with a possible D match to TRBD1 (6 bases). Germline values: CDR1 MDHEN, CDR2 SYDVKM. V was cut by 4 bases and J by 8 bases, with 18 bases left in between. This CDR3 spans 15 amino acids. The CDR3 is CASSSPSGWTDTIYF. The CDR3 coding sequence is TGTGCCAGCAGTTCCCCGTCAGGATGGACAGACACCATATATTTT.

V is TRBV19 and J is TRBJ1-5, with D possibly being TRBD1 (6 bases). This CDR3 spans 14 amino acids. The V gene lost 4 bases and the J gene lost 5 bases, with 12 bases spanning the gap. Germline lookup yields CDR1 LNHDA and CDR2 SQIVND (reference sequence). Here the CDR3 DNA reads TGTGCCAGTAGTAGTACAGGGAAGGATCAGCCCCAGCATTTT. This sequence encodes CASSSTGKDQPQHF.

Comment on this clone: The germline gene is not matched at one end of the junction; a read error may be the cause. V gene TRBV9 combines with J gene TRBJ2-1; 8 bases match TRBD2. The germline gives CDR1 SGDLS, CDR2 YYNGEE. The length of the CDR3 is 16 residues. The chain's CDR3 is CASIVAGRSGRYEQFF. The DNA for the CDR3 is TGTGCCAGCATCGTAGCGGGGAGGTCCGGAAGGTATGAGCAGTTCTTC.

In DNA, the CDR3 is TGTGCCAGCAGCTCATATAGCGGGAGGACCGTTTCGAAGGTCACCGGGGAGCTGTTTTTT. This translates into CASSSYSGRTVSKVTGELFF. V usage is TRBV11-3 and J usage is TRBJ2-2; 10 positions match TRBD2. Germline CDR1 SGHNT, CDR2 YENEEA. This CDR3 has 20 amino acids. V shed 4 bases and J 4 bases; nucleotides not matched to a gene: 18.

The CDR3 is CSASGSNEKLFF. The CDR3 DNA reads as TGCAGCGCCTCGGGGTCTAATGAAAAACTGTTTTTT. The J gene is TRBJ1-4, the V gene TRBV29-1; D is unresolved. Trimming removed 7 bases from V and 3 bases from J, with 9 bases in between. Germline-derived CDR1 and CDR2 are SQVTM and ANQGSEA. The CDR3 covers 12 residues.

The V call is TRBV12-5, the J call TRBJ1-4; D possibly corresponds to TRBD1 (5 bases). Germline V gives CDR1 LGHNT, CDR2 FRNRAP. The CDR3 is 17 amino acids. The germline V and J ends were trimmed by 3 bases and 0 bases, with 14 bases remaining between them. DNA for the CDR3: TGTGCTAGTGGTTTAGGGACGGACTATGCAACTAATGAAAAACTGTTTTTT. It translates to CASGLGTDYATNEKLFF.

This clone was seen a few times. The CDR3 sequence: CASSRNRGGEKLFF. In nucleotides, the CDR3 is TGCGCCAGCAGCCGCAACAGGGGGGGGGAAAAACTGTTTTTT. J is TRBJ1-4 and V is TRBV4-3; 8 bases agree with TRBD1. Per germline, CDR1 LGHNA and CDR2 YSLEER. The CDR3 length is 14 residues. V was clipped by 4 bases and J by 8 bases; unmatched bases: 6.

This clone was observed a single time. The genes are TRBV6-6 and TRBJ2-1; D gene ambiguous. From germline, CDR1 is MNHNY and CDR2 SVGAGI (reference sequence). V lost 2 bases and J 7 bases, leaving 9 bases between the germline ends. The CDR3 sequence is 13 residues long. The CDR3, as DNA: TGTGCCAGCAGTTACGGTAGTCCGAATGAGCAGTTCTTC. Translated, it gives CASSYGSPNEQFF.

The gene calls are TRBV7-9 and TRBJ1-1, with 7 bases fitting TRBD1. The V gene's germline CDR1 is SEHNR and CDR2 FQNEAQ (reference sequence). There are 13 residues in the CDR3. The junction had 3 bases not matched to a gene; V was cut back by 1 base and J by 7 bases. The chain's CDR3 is CASSLGQGNEAFF. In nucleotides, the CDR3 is TGTGCCAGCAGCTTAGGACAGGGTAATGAAGCTTTCTTT.

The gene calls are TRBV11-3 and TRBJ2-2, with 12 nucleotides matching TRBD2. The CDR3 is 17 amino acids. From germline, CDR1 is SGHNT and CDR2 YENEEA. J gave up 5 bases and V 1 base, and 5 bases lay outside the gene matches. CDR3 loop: CASSLVRLAGGTGELFF. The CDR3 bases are TGTGCCAGCAGCTTAGTTCGGCTAGCGGGAGGGACCGGGGAGCTGTTTTTT.

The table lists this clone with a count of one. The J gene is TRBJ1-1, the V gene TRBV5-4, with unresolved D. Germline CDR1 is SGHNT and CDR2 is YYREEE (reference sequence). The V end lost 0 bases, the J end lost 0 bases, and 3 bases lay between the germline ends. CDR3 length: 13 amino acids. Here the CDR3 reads CASSLDMNTEAFF. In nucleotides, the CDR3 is TGTGCCAGCAGCTTGGATATGAACACTGAAGCTTTCTTT.

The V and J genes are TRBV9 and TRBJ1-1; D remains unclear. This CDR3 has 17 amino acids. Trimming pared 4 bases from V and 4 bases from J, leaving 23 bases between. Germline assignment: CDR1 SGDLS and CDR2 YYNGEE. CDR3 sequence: CASSSPRTAGEGTEAFF. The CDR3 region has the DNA TGTGCCAGCAGCTCCCCCCGGACGGCTGGGGAGGGCACTGAAGCTTTCTTT.

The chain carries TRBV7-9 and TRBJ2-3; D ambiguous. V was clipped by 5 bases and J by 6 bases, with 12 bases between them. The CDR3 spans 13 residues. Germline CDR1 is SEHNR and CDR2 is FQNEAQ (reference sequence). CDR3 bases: TGTGCCAGCAGCCCCCACTGGTCCGATACGCAGTATTTT. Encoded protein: CASSPHWSDTQYF.

The CDR3: CASRLVSLLFTEAFF. DNA of the CDR3: TGTGCAAGTCGCTTAGTCAGTTTATTATTCACTGAAGCTTTCTTT. J is TRBJ1-1 and V is TRBV12-2; TRBD1 is taken as the D call from the table, unchecked against the DNA. TRBV12-2 is a pseudogene. The length of the CDR3 is 15 residues.

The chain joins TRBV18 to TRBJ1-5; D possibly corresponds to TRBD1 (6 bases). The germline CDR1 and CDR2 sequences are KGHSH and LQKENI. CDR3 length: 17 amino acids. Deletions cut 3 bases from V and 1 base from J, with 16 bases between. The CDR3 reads CASSPEFSGQSNQPQHF. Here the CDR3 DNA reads TGTGCCAGCTCACCTGAGTTTTCTGGACAGAGCAATCAGCCCCAGCATTTT. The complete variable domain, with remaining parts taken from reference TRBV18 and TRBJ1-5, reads NAGVMQNPRHLVRRRGQEARLRCSPMKGHSHVYWYRQLPEEGLKFMVYLQKENIIDESGMPKERFSAEFPKEGPSILRIQQVVRGDSAAYFCASSPEFSGQSNQPQHFGDGTRLSIL.

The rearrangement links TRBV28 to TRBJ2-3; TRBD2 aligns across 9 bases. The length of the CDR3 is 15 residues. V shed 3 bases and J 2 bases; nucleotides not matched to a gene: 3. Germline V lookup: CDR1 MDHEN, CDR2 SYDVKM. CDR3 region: CASSLTSGITDTQYF. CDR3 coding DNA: TGTGCCAGCAGTTTGACTAGCGGTATCACAGATACGCAGTATTTT.

CDR3 coding DNA: TGTGCCAGCAGCTCAAGACTAGTTAACACCGGGGAGCTGTTTTTT. Residues: CASSSRLVNTGELFF. The gene calls are TRBV7-2 and TRBJ2-2; a possible D gene is TRBD2 (6 bases). The CDR3 contains 15 residues. V lost 4 bases and J 2 bases, leaving 11 bases between the germline ends. Germline V CDR1 and CDR2: SGHTA, FQGNSA.

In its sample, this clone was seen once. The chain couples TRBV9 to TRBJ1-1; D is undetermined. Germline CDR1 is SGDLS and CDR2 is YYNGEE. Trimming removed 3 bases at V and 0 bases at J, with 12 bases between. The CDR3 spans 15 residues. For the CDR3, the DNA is TGTGCCAGCAGCGGGGCAGGAGGGCTGAACACTGAAGCTTTCTTT. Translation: CASSGAGGLNTEAFF. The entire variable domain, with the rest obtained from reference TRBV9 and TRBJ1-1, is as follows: DSGVTQTPKHLITATGQRVTLRCSPRSGDLSVYWYQQSLDQGLQFLIQYYNGEERAKGNILERFSAQQFPDLHSELNLSSLELGDSALYFCASSGAGGLNTEAFFGQGTRLTVV.

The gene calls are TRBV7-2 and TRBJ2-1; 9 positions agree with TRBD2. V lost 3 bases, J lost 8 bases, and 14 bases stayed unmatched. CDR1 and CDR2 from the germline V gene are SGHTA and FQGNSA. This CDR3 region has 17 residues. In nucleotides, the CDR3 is TGTGCCAGCAGCTTCAAAGCCGCGGGGGGGCCGGTATATGAGCAGTTCTTC. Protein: CASSFKAAGGPVYEQFF.

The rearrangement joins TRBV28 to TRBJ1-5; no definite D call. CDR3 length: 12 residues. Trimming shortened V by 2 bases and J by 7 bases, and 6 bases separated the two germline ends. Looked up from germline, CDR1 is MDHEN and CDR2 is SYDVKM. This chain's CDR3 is CASSLAVQPQHF. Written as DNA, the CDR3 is TGTGCCAGCAGTTTAGCAGTGCAGCCCCAGCATTTT.

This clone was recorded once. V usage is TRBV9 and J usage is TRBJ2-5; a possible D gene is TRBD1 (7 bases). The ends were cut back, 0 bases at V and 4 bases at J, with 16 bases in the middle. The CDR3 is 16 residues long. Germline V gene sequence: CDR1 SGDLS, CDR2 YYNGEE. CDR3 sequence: CASSVGGGGAGETQYF. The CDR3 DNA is TGTGCCAGCAGCGTAGGAGGAGGGGGCGCAGGAGAGACCCAGTACTTC. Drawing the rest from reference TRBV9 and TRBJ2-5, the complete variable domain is DSGVTQTPKHLITATGQRVTLRCSPRSGDLSVYWYQQSLDQGLQFLIQYYNGEERAKGNILERFSAQQFPDLHSELNLSSLELGDSALYFCASSVGGGGAGETQYFGPGTRLLVL.